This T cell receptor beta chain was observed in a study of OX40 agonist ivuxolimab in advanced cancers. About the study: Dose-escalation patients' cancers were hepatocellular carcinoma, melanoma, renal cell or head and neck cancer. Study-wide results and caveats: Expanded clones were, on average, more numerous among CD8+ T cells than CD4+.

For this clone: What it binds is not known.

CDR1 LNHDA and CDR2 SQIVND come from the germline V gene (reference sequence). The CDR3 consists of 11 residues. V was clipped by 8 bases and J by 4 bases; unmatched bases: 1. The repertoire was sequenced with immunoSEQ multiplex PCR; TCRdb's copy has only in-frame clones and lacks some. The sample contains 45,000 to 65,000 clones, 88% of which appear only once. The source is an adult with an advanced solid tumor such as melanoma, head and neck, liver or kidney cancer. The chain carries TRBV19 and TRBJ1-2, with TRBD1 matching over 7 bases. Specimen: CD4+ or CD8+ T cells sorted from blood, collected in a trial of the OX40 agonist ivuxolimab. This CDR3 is CASSGGYGYTF. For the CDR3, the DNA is TGTGCCAGTTCAGGGGGCTATGGCTACACCTTC.